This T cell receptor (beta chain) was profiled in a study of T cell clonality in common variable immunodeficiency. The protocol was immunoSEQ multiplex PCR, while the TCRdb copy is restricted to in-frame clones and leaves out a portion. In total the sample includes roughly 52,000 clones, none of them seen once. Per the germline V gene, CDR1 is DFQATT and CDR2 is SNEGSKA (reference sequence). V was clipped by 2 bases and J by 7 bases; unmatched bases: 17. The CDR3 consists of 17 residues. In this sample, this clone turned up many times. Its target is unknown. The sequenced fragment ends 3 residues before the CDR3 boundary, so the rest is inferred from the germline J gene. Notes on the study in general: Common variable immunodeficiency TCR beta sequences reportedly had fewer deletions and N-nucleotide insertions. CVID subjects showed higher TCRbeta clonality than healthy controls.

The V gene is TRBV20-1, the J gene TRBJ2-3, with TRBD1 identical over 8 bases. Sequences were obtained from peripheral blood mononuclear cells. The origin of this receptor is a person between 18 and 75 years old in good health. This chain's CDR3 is CSARSLATGDMENTQYF. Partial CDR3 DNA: TGCAGTGCTAGATCCCTGGCGACAGGGGATATGGAGAATACG.